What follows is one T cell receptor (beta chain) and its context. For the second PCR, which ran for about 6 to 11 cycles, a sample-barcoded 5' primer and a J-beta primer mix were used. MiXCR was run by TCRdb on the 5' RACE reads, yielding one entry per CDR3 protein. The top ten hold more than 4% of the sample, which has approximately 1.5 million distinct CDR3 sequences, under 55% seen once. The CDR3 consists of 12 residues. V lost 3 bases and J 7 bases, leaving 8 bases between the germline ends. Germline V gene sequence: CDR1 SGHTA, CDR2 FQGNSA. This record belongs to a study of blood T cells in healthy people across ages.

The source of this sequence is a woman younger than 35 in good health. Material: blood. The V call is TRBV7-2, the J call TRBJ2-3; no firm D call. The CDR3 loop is CASSFDLNTQYF. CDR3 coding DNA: TGTGCCAGCAGCTTTGACTTAAATACGCAGTATTTT.